A single sample gave rise to the 29 T cell receptor beta chains below, sequenced in a study of blood T cell repertoires in COVID-19. The assay was immunoSEQ multiplex PCR, and TCRdb's table has in-frame clones only and misses some. The sample contains under 250,000 clones, approximately 87% of which appear only once. Source material: peripheral blood. These receptors came from a woman in her 70s with active or convalescent COVID-19.

This chain uses TRBV6-2 or TRBV6-3 with TRBJ1-2, with 10 nucleotides matching TRBD1. The CDR3 runs to 16 residues. Trimming took 0 bases from V and 5 from J; bases not matched to a gene: 6. Per the germline V gene, CDR1 is MNHEY and CDR2 is SVGEGT. DNA for the CDR3: TGTGCCAGCAGTTACTCCGGGACAGGGGAGGAGTATGGCTACACCTTC. Its protein product is CASSYSGTGEEYGYTF.

In its sample, this clone was seen a few times. V and J are TRBV18 and TRBJ2-2; the match to TRBD1 covers 9 bases. The trim removed 6 bases at V and 0 bases at J, leaving 5 bases unmatched. Germline V gives CDR1 KGHSH, CDR2 LQKENI. The CDR3 runs to 16 residues. The CDR3 sequence: CASSGQGPANTGELFF. The CDR3 DNA is TGTGCCAGCTCGGGACAGGGTCCCGCGAACACCGGGGAGCTGTTTTTT.

The chain is built from TRBV6-1 and TRBJ2-7; 9 bases are a match to TRBD1. Trimming at V came to 2 bases and at J to 2 bases, leaving 7 bases not matched to a gene. The V gene's germline CDR1 is MNHNS and CDR2 SASEGT. CDR3 length: 16 residues. The CDR3 loop is CASSETSGQGPYEQYF. The CDR3 nucleotides are TGTGCCAGCAGTGAAACTTCGGGACAGGGACCCTACGAGCAGTACTTC.

V is TRBV10-3 and J is TRBJ2-7, with TRBD2 identical over 9 bases. Trimming cost V 3 bases and J 2 bases; bases outside gene matches: 2. This CDR3 contains 14 residues. CDR1 is ENHRY, CDR2 SYGVKD, per germline. The CDR3 nucleotides are TGTGCCATCAGTGATTCTAGCGGGACCTACGAGCAGTACTTC. Translation: CAISDSSGTYEQYF.

The chain uses TRBV5-4 and TRBJ2-1, with 7 nucleotides matching TRBD2. The CDR3 runs to 16 residues. V shed 3 bases, J shed 1 base, and the junction held 7 bases outside the gene matches. Germline V lookup: CDR1 SGHNT, CDR2 YYREEE (reference sequence). CDR3 sequence: CASSSTGGGSYNEQFF. The CDR3 DNA sequence: TGTGCCAGCAGCTCCACAGGCGGGGGATCCTACAATGAGCAGTTCTTC. Looking up the rest from reference TRBV5-4 and TRBJ2-1 gives the full variable domain: ETGVTQSPTHLIKTRGQQVTLRCSSQSGHNTVSWYQQALGQGPQFIFQYYREEENGRGNFPPRFSGLQFPNYSSELNVNALELDDSALYLCASSSTGGGSYNEQFFGPGTRLTVL.

The genes are TRBV6-1 and TRBJ2-7; D might be TRBD1 (5 bases). V was clipped by 2 bases and J by 2 bases, with 13 bases between them. This CDR3 is 15 amino acids long. In germline, CDR1 is MNHNS, CDR2 SASEGT. In nucleotides, the CDR3 is TGTGCCAGCAGTGAACTGGGCCAGGGTCCCTACGAGCAGTACTTC. Its translation: CASSELGQGPYEQYF.

The chain has TRBV2 and TRBJ2-7; TRBD1 agrees at 8 bases. CDR3 length equals 15 residues. Losses at the gene ends were 5 bases for V and 0 bases for J; bases not matched to a gene: 6. Germline V gene lookup returns CDR1 SNHLY and CDR2 FYNNEI. The CDR3 loop is CASSSWDRYSYEQYF. Written as DNA, the CDR3 is TGTGCCAGCAGTTCCTGGGACAGGTACTCCTACGAGCAGTACTTC.

The chain uses TRBV7-8 and TRBJ1-1; D is ambiguous. The CDR3 is 15 residues long. The germline V gene encodes CDR1 SGHVS and CDR2 FQNEAQ. Trimming shortened V by 2 bases and J by 0 bases, and 10 bases separated the two germline ends. The CDR3 sequence is CASSLLGDVNTEAFF. CDR3 DNA sequence: TGTGCCAGCAGCTTACTCGGGGATGTGAACACTGAAGCTTTCTTT.

This clone was seen once. CDR3 nucleotides: TGTGCCAGCAGCGTAGAGGGGACAGGGAACGAGCAGTACTTC. This encodes CASSVEGTGNEQYF. The chain links TRBV9 to TRBJ2-7; 9 bases line up with TRBD1. J gave up 5 bases and V 0 bases, and 3 bases lay outside the gene matches. Looked up from germline, CDR1 is SGDLS and CDR2 is YYNGEE. The CDR3 is 14 amino acids. Full variable domain (rest looked up from reference TRBV9 and TRBJ2-7): DSGVTQTPKHLITATGQRVTLRCSPRSGDLSVYWYQQSLDQGLQFLIQYYNGEERAKGNILERFSAQQFPDLHSELNLSSLELGDSALYFCASSVEGTGNEQYFGPGTRLTVT.

The chain couples TRBV4-1 to TRBJ2-7; 13 bases are shared with TRBD2. V lost 0 bases, J lost 2 bases, and 4 bases stayed unmatched. CDR1 MGHRA and CDR2 YSYEKL come from the germline V gene. The CDR3 is made up of 17 amino acids. The CDR3 reads CASSQDWTSGGTYEQYF. DNA for the CDR3: TGCGCCAGCAGCCAAGATTGGACTAGCGGGGGTACCTACGAGCAGTACTTC.

V gene TRBV6-5 combines with J gene TRBJ1-2; 9 nucleotides align to TRBD1. The CDR3 contains 15 residues. V was clipped by 6 bases and J by 5 bases; unmatched bases: 10. Germline CDR1 is MNHEY and CDR2 is SVGAGI. DNA for the CDR3: TGTGCCAGCAGCGGATTTACAGGGGGCAGATATGGCTACACCTTC. Residues: CASSGFTGGRYGYTF.

This rearrangement joins TRBV2 to TRBJ1-2; 9 bases line up with TRBD1. The germline V gene encodes CDR1 SNHLY and CDR2 FYNNEI. V lost 6 bases, J lost 7 bases, and 12 bases stayed unmatched. The CDR3 totals 15 residues. In DNA, the CDR3 is TGTGCCAGCAGGGCACAGGGGGCGCTTTATCTTGGCTACACCTTC. Translated: CASRAQGALYLGYTF.

The CDR3 here is CATSRSLFNQPQHF. DNA for the CDR3: TGTGCCACCAGCAGATCACTCTTCAATCAGCCCCAGCATTTT. The V and J genes are TRBV15 and TRBJ1-5; D is uncertain. V dropped 2 bases and J dropped 3 bases, with 8 bases sitting between them. Germline V lookup: CDR1 LNHNV, CDR2 YYDKDF (reference sequence). The CDR3 extends over 14 amino acids. Filled out from reference TRBV15 and TRBJ1-5, the complete variable domain reads DAMVIQNPRYQVTQFGKPVTLSCSQTLNHNVMYWYQQKSSQAPKLLFHYYDKDFNNEADTPDNFQSRRPNTSFCFLDIRSPGLGDTAMYLCATSRSLFNQPQHFGDGTRLSIL.

The rearrangement uses TRBV7-2 and TRBJ1-5; TRBD1 is a possible D gene (5 bases). This CDR3 comprises 14 residues. The germline V gene encodes CDR1 SGHTA and CDR2 FQGNSA. With 5 bases removed from V and 4 bases from J, the gap between germline ends came to 12 bases. CDR3 bases: TGTGCCAGCAGCGCGGGACCCGGTAATCAGCCCCAGCATTTT. It codes for CASSAGPGNQPQHF.

J is TRBJ2-1 and V is TRBV5-1; 9 nucleotides align to TRBD1. Trimming cost V 1 base and J 5 bases; bases outside gene matches: 7. The CDR3 sequence is 16 residues long. Looked up from germline, CDR1 is SGHRS and CDR2 is YFSETQ. CDR3 DNA: TGCGCCAGCAGCTTGTCAGGGGACAGGGTCAACAATGAGCAGTTCTTC. Translating it yields CASSLSGDRVNNEQFF.

In DNA, the CDR3 is TGTGCCAGCAGCCAAGAGAGAGCCGGGACAGGGTTCCATGGCTACACCTTC. This encodes CASSQERAGTGFHGYTF. The V and J genes are TRBV4-2 and TRBJ1-2, with 9 positions matching TRBD1. Germline loops: CDR1 LGHNA, CDR2 YNFKEQ. J gave up 6 bases and V 0 bases, and 11 bases lay outside the gene matches. The CDR3 totals 17 residues.

This clone was recorded at least ten times. The chain employs TRBV6-5 and TRBJ1-3; a weak D match, TRBD1 (5 bases). The V end lost 6 bases, the J end lost 0 bases, and 12 bases lay between the germline ends. The CDR3 has 15 amino acids. In germline, CDR1 is MNHEY, CDR2 SVGAGI. As DNA, the CDR3 is TGTGCCAGCAGAAGACAGAGCCACTCTGGAAACACCATATATTTT. This sequence encodes CASRRQSHSGNTIYF.

The DNA of the CDR3 is TGTGCCAGCAGCTCCCTACAGGGAACCCCCTACAATGAGCAGTTCTTC. This encodes CASSSLQGTPYNEQFF. V usage is TRBV11-3 and J usage is TRBJ2-1; possibly TRBD1 for D (6 bases). Trimming pared 4 bases from V and 2 bases from J, leaving 15 bases between. Germline CDR1 SGHNT, CDR2 YENEEA. The CDR3 is 16 residues long.

DNA for the CDR3: TGCGCCAGCAGCCAAGATCTGGGACAGGGGAATGAAAAACTGTTTTTT. This gives the protein CASSQDLGQGNEKLFF. V usage is TRBV4-1 and J usage is TRBJ1-4; TRBD1 agrees at 10 bases. The CDR3 length is 16 residues. V was clipped by 0 bases and J by 5 bases; unmatched bases: 3. CDR1 is MGHRA and CDR2 is YSYEKL in the germline V gene.

The chain couples TRBV2 to TRBJ2-7; 7 bases map to TRBD2. The CDR3 loop spans 11 amino acids. CDR1 SNHLY and CDR2 FYNNEI come from the germline V gene. With 11 bases clipped from V and 3 bases from J, the junction kept 4 bases outside the gene matches. The CDR3 DNA reads as TGTGCCTCCGGGACTAACTACGAGCAGTACTTC. It encodes CASGTNYEQYF.

The rearrangement joins TRBV27 to TRBJ2-7; TRBD2 aligns across 8 bases. Germline V gene lookup returns CDR1 MNHEY and CDR2 SMNVEV (reference sequence). This CDR3 region has 14 residues. V was pared by 4 bases and J by 4 bases, with 6 bases of the junction left unmatched. The CDR3 spells CASSWLAGSYEQYF. The CDR3 nucleotides are TGTGCCAGCAGTTGGCTAGCGGGTTCTTACGAGCAGTACTTC.

The V gene is TRBV11-3, the J gene TRBJ2-7; TRBD1 is a possible D gene (6 bases). CDR3 length equals 13 residues. Germline-derived CDR1 and CDR2 are SGHNT and YENEEA. Trimming pared 2 bases from V and 7 bases from J, leaving 12 bases between. Here the CDR3 reads CASSLQGLGEQYF. CDR3 sequence (DNA): TGTGCCAGCAGCTTACAGGGGCTAGGTGAGCAGTACTTC.

The chain carries TRBV19 and TRBJ2-7; TRBD1 aligns across 7 bases. The CDR3 totals 14 residues. The junction had 8 bases not matched to a gene; V was cut back by 7 bases and J by 2 bases. CDR1 is LNHDA and CDR2 is SQIVND in the germline V gene (reference sequence). The DNA for the CDR3 is TGTGCCAGTATAGGGGACAGATACCCCTACGAGCAGTACTTC. The encoded protein is CASIGDRYPYEQYF. Complete variable domain (other parts from reference TRBV19 and TRBJ2-7): DGGITQSPKYLFRKEGQNVTLSCEQNLNHDAMYWYRQDPGQGLRLIYYSQIVNDFQKGDIAEGYSVSREKKESFPLTVTSAQKNPTAFYLCASIGDRYPYEQYFGPGTRLTVT.

V is TRBV19 and J is TRBJ2-2; 8 positions match TRBD2. There are 15 residues in the CDR3. Germline CDR1 reads LNHDA; CDR2 reads SQIVND (reference sequence). Germline trimming cut 8 bases from V and 1 base from J; bases unmatched to any gene: 6. The CDR3: CASFPTSVNTGELFF. The CDR3 bases are TGTGCCAGTTTCCCGACTAGCGTGAACACCGGGGAGCTGTTTTTT.

This chain uses TRBV5-1 with TRBJ1-4; 8 bases agree with TRBD1. Trimming removed 2 bases from V and 8 bases from J; junction bases left unmatched: 2. The CDR3 loop spans 13 amino acids. Germline assignment: CDR1 SGHRS and CDR2 YFSETQ. CDR3 sequence (DNA): TGCGCCAGCAGCTTACAGGGGGGCGAAAAACTGTTTTTT. Translated, it gives CASSLQGGEKLFF.

The J gene is TRBJ2-1, the V gene TRBV7-2; 10 nucleotides line up with TRBD2. V lost 7 bases and J lost 6; bases outside the gene matches: 9. Per the germline V gene, CDR1 is SGHTA and CDR2 is FQGNSA. There are 15 residues in the CDR3. CDR3 DNA: TGTGCCAGCACCCCCCCCCGGACTAGCGGCAATGAGCAGTTCTTC. Protein: CASTPPRTSGNEQFF.

This clone has ten or more counts. V and J are TRBV18 and TRBJ2-7, with D hard to call. Germline CDR1 and CDR2: KGHSH and LQKENI. The V end lost 3 bases, the J end lost 6 bases, and 18 bases lay between the germline ends. There are 15 residues in the CDR3. The CDR3 loop reads CASSPELGTSGEQYF. CDR3 bases: TGTGCCAGCTCACCTGAACTGGGTACGTCGGGCGAGCAGTACTTC.

The V call is TRBV18, the J call TRBJ2-2; D possibly corresponds to TRBD1 (6 bases). The V gene's germline CDR1 is KGHSH and CDR2 LQKENI. This CDR3 comprises 14 residues. The V gene lost 7 bases and the J gene lost 2 bases, with 11 bases spanning the gap. CDR3 nucleotides: TGTGCCAGCTGGACGGACAGAAACACCGGGGAGCTGTTTTTT. Protein: CASWTDRNTGELFF.

V gene TRBV19 combines with J gene TRBJ2-1, with TRBD2 as a possible D gene (5 bases). In germline, CDR1 is LNHDA, CDR2 SQIVND (reference sequence). V was clipped by 4 bases and J by 1 base, with 11 bases between them. There are 15 residues in the CDR3. As DNA, the CDR3 is TGTGCCAGTAGTACCCCTGGCGGGTCCTACAATGAGCAGTTCTTC. Translated: CASSTPGGSYNEQFF.